Given below is one TCR beta chain in context. Its antigen is not known. CDR3 length: 13 amino acids. Trimming pared 4 bases from V and 0 bases from J, leaving 6 bases between. Germline loops: CDR1 SGDLS, CDR2 YYNGEE. This record comes from a study of cytomegalovirus exposure and HLA in healthy donors. Study conclusions and caveats: An analysis was carried out later, and it reportedly showed fewer N-insertions in an Asian-associated ancestry cluster than the approximately 670-donor mean. Analyses of presence and absence presupposed an approximately uniform sequencing depth across donors.

A multiplex PCR was run with 60 Vbeta primers and 13 Jbeta primers. Original analysis: Later reanalysis found around 80 million unique TCR beta chains, 10 million to 12 million of them shared. The protocol was immunoSEQ multiplex PCR, while the TCRdb copy is restricted to in-frame clones and leaves out a portion. That table furnishes V, J and clone size, whereas the DNA furnished D and trimming. The table includes approximately 220,000 clones, roughly 87% detected once. Unrecorded immune exposures were likely, despite nominal health at sampling. Sample: PBMCs. This receptor was obtained from a man aged 35 to 55 in good health and CMV-seropositive. The chain carries TRBV9 and TRBJ2-3; D ambiguous. The CDR3 DNA sequence: TGTGCCAGCAGCCTGACTAGCACAGATACGCAGTATTTT. Its translation is CASSLTSTDTQYF.